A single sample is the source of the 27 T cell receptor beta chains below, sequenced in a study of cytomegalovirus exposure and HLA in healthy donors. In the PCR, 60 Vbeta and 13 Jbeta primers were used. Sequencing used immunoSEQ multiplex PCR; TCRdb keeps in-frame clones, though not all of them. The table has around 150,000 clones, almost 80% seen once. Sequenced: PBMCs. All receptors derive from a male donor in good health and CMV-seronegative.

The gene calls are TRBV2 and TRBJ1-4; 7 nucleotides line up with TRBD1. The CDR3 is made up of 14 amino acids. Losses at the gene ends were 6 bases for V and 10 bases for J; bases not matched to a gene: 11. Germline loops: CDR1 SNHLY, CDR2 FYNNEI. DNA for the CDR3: TGTGCCAGCAGGCCCGGGACAGAAGGAGGAAAACTGTTTTTT. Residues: CASRPGTEGGKLFF.

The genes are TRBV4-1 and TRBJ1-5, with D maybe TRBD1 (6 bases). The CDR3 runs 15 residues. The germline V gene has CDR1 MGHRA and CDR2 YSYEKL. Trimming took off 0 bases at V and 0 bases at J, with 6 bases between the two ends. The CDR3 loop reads CASSQEQGSNQPQHF. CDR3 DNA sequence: TGCGCCAGCAGCCAAGAACAGGGTAGCAATCAGCCCCAGCATTTT.

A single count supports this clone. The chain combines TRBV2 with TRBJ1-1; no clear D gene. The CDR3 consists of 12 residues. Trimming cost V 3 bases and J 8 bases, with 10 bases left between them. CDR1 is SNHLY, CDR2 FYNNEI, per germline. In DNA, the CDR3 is TGTGCCAGCAGTGACCACCGAGCCGAAGCTTTCTTT. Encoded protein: CASSDHRAEAFF. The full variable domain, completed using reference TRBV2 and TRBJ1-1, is EPEVTQTPSHQVTQMGQEVILRCVPISNHLYFYWYRQILGQKVEFLVSFYNNEISEKSEIFDDQFSVERPDGSNFTLKIRSTKLEDSAMYFCASSDHRAEAFFGQGTRLTVV.

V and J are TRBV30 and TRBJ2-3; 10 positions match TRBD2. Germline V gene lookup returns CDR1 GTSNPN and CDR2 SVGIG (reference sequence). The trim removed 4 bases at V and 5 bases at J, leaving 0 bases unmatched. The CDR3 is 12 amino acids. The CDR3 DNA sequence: TGTGCCTGGACTAGCGGGGGAGATACGCAGTATTTT. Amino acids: CAWTSGGDTQYF.

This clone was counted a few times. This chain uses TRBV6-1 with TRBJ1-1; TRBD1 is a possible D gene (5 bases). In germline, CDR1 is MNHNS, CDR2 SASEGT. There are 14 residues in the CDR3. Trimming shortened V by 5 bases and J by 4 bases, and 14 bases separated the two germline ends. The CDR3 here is CASSTDSESTEAFF. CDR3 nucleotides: TGTGCCAGCAGTACTGACAGCGAGTCCACTGAAGCTTTCTTT.

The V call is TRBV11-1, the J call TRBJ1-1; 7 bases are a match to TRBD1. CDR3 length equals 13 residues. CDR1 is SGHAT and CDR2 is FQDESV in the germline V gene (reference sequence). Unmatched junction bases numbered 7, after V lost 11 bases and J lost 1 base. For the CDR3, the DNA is TGTGCCGTCCGAGGGGGCCAGAACACTGAAGCTTTCTTT. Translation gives CAVRGGQNTEAFF.

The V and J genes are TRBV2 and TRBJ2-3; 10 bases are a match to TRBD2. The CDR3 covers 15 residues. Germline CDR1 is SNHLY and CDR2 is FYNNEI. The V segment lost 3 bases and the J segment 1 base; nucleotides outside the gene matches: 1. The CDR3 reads CASSDLAGGTDTQYF. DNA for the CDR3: TGTGCCAGCAGTGATCTAGCGGGAGGCACAGATACGCAGTATTTT. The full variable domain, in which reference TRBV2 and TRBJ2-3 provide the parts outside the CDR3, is EPEVTQTPSHQVTQMGQEVILRCVPISNHLYFYWYRQILGQKVEFLVSFYNNEISEKSEIFDDQFSVERPDGSNFTLKIRSTKLEDSAMYFCASSDLAGGTDTQYFGPGTRLTVL.

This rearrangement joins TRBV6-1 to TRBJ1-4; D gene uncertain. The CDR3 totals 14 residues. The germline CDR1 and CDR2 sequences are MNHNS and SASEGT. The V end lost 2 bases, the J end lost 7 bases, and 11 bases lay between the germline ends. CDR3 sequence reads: CASSERQEGEKLFF. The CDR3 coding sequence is TGTGCCAGCAGTGAAAGGCAGGAGGGTGAAAAACTGTTTTTT.

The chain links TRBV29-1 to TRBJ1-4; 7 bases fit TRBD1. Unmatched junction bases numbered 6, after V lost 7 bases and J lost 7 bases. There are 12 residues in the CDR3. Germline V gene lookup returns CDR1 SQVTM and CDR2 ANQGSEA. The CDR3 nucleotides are TGCAGCGGACTTACAGGGGCTGAAAAACTGTTTTTT. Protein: CSGLTGAEKLFF. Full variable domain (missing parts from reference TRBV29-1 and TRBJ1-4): SAVISQKPSRDICQRGTSLTIQCQVDSQVTMMFWYRQQPGQSLTLIATANQGSEATYESGFVIDKFPISRPNLTFSTLTVSNMSPEDSSIYLCSGLTGAEKLFFGSGTQLSVL.

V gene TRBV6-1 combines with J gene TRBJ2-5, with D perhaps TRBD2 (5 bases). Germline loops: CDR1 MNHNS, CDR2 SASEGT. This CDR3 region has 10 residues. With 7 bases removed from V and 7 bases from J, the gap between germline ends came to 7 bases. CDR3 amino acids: CASKEATQYF. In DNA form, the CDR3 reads TGTGCCAGCAAGGAGGCGACCCAGTACTTC.

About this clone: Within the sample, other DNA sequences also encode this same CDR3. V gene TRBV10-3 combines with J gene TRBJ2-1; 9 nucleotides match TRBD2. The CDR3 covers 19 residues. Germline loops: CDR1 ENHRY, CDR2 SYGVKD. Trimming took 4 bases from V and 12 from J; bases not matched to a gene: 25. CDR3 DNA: TGTGCCATCAGTGGAACCACGTCTGTTTGGGGTAGCGGGAGCCAAGGGCAGTTCTTC. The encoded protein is CAISGTTSVWGSGSQGQFF.

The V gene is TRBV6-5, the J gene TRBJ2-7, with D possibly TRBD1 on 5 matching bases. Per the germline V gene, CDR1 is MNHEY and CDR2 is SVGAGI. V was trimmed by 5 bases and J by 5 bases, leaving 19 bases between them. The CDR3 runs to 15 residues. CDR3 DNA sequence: TGTGCCAGCAGTCCCTCGGACATCTCGCGTCACGAGCAGTACTTC. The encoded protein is CASSPSDISRHEQYF.

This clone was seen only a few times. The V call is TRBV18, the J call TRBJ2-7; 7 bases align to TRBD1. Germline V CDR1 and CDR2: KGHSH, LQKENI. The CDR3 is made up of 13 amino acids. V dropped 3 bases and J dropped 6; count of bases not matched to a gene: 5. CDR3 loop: CASSPSGQREQYF. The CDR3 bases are TGTGCCAGCTCACCTTCGGGACAGCGCGAGCAGTACTTC.

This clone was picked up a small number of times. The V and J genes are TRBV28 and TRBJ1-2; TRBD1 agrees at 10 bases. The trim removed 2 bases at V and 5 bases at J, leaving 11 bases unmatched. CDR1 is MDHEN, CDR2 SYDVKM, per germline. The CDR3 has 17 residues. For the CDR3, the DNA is TGTGCCAGCAGTTTACTTAGAGTCGGACAGGGGGAATATGGCTACACCTTC. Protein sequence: CASSLLRVGQGEYGYTF.

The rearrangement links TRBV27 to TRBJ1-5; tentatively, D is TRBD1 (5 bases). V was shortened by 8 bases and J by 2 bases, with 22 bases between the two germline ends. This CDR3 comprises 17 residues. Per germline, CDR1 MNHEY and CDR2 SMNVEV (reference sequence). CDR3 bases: TGTGCCAGCCGCGGGGCCGTTGAGTTATGGGGCAATCAGCCCCAGCATTTT. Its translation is CASRGAVELWGNQPQHF.

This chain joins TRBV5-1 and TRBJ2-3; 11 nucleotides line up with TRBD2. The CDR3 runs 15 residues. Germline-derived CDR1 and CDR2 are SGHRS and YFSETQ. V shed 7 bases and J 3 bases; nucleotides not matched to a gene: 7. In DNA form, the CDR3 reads TGCGCCAGCGGACCTAGCGGGAGGTCGACAGATACGCAGTATTTT. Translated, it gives CASGPSGRSTDTQYF.

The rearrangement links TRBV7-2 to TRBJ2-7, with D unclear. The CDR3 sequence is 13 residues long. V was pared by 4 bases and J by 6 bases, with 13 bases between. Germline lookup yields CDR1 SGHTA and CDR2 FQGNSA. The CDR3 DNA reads TGTGCCAGCAGCTCCCCTCGGGTGGGCGAGCAGTACTTC. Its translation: CASSSPRVGEQYF.

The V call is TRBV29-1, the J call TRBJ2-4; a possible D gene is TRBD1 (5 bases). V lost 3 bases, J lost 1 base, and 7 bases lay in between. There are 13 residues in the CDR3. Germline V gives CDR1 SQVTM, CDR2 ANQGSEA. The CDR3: CSVDPGAKNIQYF. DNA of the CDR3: TGCAGCGTTGACCCAGGGGCCAAAAACATTCAGTACTTC. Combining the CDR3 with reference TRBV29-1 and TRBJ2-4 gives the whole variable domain SAVISQKPSRDICQRGTSLTIQCQVDSQVTMMFWYRQQPGQSLTLIATANQGSEATYESGFVIDKFPISRPNLTFSTLTVSNMSPEDSSIYLCSVDPGAKNIQYFGAGTRLSVL.

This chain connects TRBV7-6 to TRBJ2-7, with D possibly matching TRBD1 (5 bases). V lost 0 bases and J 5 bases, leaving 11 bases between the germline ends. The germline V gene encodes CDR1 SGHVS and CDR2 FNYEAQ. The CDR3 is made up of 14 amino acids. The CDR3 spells CASSLAWGEDEQYF. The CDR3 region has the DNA TGTGCCAGCAGCTTAGCGTGGGGCGAGGACGAGCAGTACTTC.

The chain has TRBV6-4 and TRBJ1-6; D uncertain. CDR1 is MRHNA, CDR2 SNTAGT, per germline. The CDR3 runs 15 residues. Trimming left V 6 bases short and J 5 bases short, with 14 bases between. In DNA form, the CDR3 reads TGTGCCAGCAGCGAGGAGGGCCTAAATAATTCACCCCTCCACTTT. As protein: CASSEEGLNNSPLHF.

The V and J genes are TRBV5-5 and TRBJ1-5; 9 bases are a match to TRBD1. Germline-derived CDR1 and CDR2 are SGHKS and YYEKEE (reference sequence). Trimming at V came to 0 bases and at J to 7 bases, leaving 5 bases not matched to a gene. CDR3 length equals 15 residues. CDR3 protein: CASSLGTGVGQPQHF. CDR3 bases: TGTGCCAGCAGCTTGGGGACAGGGGTAGGACAGCCCCAGCATTTT.

CDR3 loop: CASSLDAGQAGNTIYF. The DNA for the CDR3 is TGCGCCAGCAGCTTAGATGCAGGGCAAGCTGGAAACACCATATATTTT. This sequence joins TRBV5-1 and TRBJ1-3; possibly TRBD1 for D (5 bases). Germline CDR1 reads SGHRS; CDR2 reads YFSETQ. The ends were cut back, 2 bases at V and 2 bases at J, with 14 bases in the middle. This CDR3 is built from 16 residues.

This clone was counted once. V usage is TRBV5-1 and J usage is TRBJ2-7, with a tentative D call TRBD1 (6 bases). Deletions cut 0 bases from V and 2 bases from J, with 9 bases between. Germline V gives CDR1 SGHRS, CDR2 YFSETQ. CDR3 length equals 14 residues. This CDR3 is CASSLGKGAYEQYF. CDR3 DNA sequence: TGCGCCAGCAGCTTGGGCAAGGGGGCCTACGAGCAGTACTTC.

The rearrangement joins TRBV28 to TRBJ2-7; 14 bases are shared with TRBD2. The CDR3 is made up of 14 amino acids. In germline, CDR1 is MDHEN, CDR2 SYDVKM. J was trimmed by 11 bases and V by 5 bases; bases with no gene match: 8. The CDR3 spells CASSLTGTSGSEYF. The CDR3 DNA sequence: TGTGCCAGCAGTCTAACCGGGACTAGCGGGAGTGAGTACTTC.

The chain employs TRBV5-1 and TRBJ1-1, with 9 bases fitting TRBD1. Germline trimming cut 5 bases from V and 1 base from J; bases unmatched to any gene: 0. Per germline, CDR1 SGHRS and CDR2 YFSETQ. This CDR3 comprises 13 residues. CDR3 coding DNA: TGCGCCAGCAGGGACAGGGGGAACACTGAAGCTTTCTTT. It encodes CASRDRGNTEAFF.

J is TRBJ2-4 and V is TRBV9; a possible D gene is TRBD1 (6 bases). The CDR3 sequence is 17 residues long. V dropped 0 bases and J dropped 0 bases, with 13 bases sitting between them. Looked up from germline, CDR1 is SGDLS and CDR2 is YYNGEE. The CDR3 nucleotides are TGTGCCAGCAGCGTAGATGAGACAGGACTAGCCAAAAACATTCAGTACTTC. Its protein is CASSVDETGLAKNIQYF.

The CDR3 loop is CASSALAGETQYF. The CDR3 DNA is TGTGCCAGCTCAGCACTAGCTGGGGAGACCCAGTACTTC. This sequence joins TRBV18 and TRBJ2-5; D is perhaps TRBD2 (6 bases). Germline values: CDR1 KGHSH, CDR2 LQKENI. This CDR3 is 13 amino acids long. Between the trimmed V and J ends, which lost 5 bases and 5 bases, there was a span of 12 bases.